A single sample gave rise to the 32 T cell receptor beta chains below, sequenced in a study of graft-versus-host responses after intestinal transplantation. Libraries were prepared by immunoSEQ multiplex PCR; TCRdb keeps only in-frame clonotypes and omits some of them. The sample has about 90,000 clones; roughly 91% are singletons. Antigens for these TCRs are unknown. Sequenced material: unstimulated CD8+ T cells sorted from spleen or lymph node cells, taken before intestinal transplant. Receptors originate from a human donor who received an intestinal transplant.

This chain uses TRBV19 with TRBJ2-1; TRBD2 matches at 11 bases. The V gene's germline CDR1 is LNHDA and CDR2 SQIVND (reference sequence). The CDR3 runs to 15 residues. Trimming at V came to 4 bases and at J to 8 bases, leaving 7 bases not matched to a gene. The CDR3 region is CASSNSGGALDEQFF. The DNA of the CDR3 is TGTGCCAGTAGTAATAGCGGGGGGGCCCTGGATGAGCAGTTCTTC.

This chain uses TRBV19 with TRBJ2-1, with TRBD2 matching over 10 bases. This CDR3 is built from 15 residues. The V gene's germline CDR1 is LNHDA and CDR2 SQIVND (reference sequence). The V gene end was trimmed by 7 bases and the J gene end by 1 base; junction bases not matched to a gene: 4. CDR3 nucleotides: TGTGCCAGTAAAAGCGGGGGGGCATCCTACAATGAGCAGTTCTTC. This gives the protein CASKSGGASYNEQFF.

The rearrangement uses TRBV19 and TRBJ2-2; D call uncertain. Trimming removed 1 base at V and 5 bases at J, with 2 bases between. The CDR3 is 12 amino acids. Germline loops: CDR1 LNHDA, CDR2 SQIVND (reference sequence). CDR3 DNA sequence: TGTGCCAGTAGTATAGCAACCGGGGAGCTGTTTTTT. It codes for CASSIATGELFF.

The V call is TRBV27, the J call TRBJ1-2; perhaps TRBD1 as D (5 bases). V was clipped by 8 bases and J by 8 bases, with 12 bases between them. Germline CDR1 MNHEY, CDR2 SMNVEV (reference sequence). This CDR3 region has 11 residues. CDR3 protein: CASSPGLGYTF. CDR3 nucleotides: TGTGCCAGCTCCCCAGGGCTGGGCTACACCTTC.

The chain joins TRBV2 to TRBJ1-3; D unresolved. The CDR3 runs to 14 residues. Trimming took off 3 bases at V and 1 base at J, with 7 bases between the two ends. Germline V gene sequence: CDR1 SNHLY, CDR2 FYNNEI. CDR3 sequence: CASSDRLSGNTIYF. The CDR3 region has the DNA TGTGCCAGCAGTGATCGCCTATCTGGAAACACCATATATTTT.

The DNA for the CDR3 is TGTGCCAGCAGCCGAACAGGGGCTTGGGACACCTTC. Its protein product is CASSRTGAWDTF. J is TRBJ1-2 and V is TRBV5-5; 7 bases fit TRBD1. CDR1 SGHKS and CDR2 YYEKEE come from the germline V gene (reference sequence). J gave up 12 bases and V 4 bases, and 9 bases lay outside the gene matches. The CDR3 runs to 12 residues.

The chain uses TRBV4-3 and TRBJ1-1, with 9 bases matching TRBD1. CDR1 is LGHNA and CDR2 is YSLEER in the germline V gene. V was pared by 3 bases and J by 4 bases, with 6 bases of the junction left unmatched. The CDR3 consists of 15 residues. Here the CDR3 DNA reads TGCGCCAGCAGCCATTATACAGGGGGCTTCACTGAAGCTTTCTTT. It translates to CASSHYTGGFTEAFF.

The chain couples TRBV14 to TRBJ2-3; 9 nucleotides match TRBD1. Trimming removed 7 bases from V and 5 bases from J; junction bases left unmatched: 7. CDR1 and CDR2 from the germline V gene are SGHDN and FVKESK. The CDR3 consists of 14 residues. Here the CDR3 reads CASTRTGDGDTQYF. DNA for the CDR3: TGTGCCAGCACCAGGACAGGGGACGGAGATACGCAGTATTTT.

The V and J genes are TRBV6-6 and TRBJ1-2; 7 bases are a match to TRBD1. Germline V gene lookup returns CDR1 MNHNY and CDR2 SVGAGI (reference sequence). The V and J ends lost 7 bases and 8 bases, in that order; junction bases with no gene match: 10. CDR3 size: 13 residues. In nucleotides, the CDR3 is TGTGCCAGCACCCCGTCACAGGGGATGGGCTACACCTTC. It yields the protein CASTPSQGMGYTF.

Written as DNA, the CDR3 is TGTGCCAGCAGTGAAGCACAGGGGTCTAGCACAGATACGCAGTATTTT. Translated: CASSEAQGSSTDTQYF. The V gene is TRBV6-1, the J gene TRBJ2-3; TRBD1 aligns across 7 bases. The CDR3 runs to 16 residues. Germline loops: CDR1 MNHNS, CDR2 SASEGT. V shed 0 bases, J shed 0 bases, and the junction held 3 bases outside the gene matches.

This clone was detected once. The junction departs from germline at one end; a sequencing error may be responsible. CDR3 in amino acids: CAGSLALAGELGYTF. The CDR3 region has the DNA TGTGCCGGCAGCTTAGCGTTGGCAGGGGAGCTTGGCTACACCTTC. This chain joins TRBV7-9 and TRBJ1-2; tentative D call: TRBD1 (6 bases). Germline CDR1 and CDR2: SEHNR and FQNEAQ (reference sequence). The CDR3 runs 15 residues. Combining the CDR3 with reference TRBV7-9 and TRBJ1-2 gives the whole variable domain DTGVSQNPRHKITKRGQNVTFRCDPISEHNRLYWYRQTLGQGPEFLTYFQNEAQLEKSRLLSDRFSAERPKGSFSTLEIQRTEQGDSAMYLCAGSLALAGELGYTFGSGTRLTVV.

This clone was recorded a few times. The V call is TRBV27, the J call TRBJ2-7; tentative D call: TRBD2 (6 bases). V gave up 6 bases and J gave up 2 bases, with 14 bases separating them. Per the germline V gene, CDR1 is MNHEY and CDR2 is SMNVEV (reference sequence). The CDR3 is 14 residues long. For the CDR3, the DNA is TGTGCCAGCAGCTTGCGGGGAGACACCTACGAGCAGTACTTC. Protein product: CASSLRGDTYEQYF.

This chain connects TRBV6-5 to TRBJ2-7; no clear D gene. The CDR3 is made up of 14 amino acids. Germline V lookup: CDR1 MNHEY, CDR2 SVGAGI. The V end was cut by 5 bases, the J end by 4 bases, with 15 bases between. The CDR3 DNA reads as TGTGCCAGCAGTGAAGAGGCGACGTATTACGAGCAGTACTTC. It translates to CASSEEATYYEQYF.

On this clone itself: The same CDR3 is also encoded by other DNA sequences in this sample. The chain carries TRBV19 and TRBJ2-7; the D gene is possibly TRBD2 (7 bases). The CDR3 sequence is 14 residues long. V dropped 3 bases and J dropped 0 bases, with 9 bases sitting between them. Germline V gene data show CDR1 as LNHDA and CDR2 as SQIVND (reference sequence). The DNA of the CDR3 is TGTGCCAGTAGTATTGCGGGGGCCTCCTACGAGCAGTACTTC. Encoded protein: CASSIAGASYEQYF.

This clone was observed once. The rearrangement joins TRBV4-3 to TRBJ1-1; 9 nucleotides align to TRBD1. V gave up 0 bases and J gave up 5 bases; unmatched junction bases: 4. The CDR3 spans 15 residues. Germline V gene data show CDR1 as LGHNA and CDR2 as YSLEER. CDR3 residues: CASSQDLTGGTEAFF. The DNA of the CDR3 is TGCGCCAGCAGCCAAGATTTGACAGGGGGAACTGAAGCTTTCTTT.

CDR3 nucleotides: TGCGCCAGCAGCCAAGAAGTGCCTGCGGTCTACAATGAGCAGTTCTTC. Its translation: CASSQEVPAVYNEQFF. This sequence joins TRBV4-1 and TRBJ2-1; D unresolved. V was shortened by 0 bases and J by 3 bases, with 12 bases between the two germline ends. Germline V gene lookup returns CDR1 MGHRA and CDR2 YSYEKL. The CDR3 has 16 residues.

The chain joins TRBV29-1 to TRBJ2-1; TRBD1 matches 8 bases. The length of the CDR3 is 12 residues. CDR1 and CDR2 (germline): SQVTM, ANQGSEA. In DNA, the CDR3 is TGCAGGGCCCGGGACAGGTACAATGAGCAGTTCTTC. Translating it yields CRARDRYNEQFF.

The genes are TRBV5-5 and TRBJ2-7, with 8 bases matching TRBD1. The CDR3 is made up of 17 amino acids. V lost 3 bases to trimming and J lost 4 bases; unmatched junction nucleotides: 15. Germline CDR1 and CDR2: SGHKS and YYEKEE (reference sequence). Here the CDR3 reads CASSSPIRGRGLYEQYF. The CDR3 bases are TGTGCCAGCAGCTCCCCAATCCGGGGCAGGGGGCTGTACGAGCAGTACTTC.

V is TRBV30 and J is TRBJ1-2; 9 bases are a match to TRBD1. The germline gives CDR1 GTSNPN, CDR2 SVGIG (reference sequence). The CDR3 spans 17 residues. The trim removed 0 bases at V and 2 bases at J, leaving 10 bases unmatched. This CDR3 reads CAWSVPRGQGKNYGYTF. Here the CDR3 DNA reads TGTGCCTGGAGTGTACCGAGGGGACAGGGAAAAAACTATGGCTACACCTTC.

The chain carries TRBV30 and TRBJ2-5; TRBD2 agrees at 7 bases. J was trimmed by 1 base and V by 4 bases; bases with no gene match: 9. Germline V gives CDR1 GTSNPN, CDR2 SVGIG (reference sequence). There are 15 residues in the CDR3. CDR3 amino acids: CAWIDLAESQETQYF. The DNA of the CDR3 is TGTGCCTGGATAGACCTAGCGGAGAGCCAAGAGACCCAGTACTTC.

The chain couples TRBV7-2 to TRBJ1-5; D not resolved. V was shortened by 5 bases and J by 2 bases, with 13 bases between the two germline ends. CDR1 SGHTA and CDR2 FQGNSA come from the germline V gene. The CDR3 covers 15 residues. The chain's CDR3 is CASSHHRVGNQPQHF. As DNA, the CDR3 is TGTGCCAGCAGCCACCATCGCGTTGGCAATCAGCCCCAGCATTTT.

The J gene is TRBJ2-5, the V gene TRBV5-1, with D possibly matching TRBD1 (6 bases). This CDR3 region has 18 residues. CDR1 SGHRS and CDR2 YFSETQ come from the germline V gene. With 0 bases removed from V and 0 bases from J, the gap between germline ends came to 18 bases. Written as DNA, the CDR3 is TGCGCCAGCAGCTTGGGGACTCCCGGGACACCAGACCAAGAGACCCAGTACTTC. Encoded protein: CASSLGTPGTPDQETQYF. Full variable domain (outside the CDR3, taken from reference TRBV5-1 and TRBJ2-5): KAGVTQTPRYLIKTRGQQVTLSCSPISGHRSVSWYQQTPGQGLQFLFEYFSETQRNKGNFPGRFSGRQFSNSRSEMNVSTLELGDSALYLCASSLGTPGTPDQETQYFGPGTRLLVL.

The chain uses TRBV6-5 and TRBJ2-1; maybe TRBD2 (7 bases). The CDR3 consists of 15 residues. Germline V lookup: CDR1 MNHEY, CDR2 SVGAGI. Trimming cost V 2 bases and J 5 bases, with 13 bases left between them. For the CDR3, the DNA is TGTGCCAGCAGTTACGGGGCGGGGGCCAACAATGAGCAGTTCTTC. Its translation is CASSYGAGANNEQFF.

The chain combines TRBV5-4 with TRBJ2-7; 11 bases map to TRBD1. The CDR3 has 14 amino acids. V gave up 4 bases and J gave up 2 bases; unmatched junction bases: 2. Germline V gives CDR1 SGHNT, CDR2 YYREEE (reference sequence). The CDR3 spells CASSGGQGAYEQYF. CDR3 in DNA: TGTGCCAGCAGCGGGGGACAGGGGGCCTACGAGCAGTACTTC.

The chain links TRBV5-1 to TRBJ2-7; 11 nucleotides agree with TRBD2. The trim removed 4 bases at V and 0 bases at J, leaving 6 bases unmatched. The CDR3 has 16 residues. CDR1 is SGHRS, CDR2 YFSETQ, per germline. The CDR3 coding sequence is TGCGCCAGCAGCGTACCTACTAGCGGGAGCTCCTACGAGCAGTACTTC. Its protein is CASSVPTSGSSYEQYF. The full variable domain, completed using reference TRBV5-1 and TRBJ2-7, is KAGVTQTPRYLIKTRGQQVTLSCSPISGHRSVSWYQQTPGQGLQFLFEYFSETQRNKGNFPGRFSGRQFSNSRSEMNVSTLELGDSALYLCASSVPTSGSSYEQYFGPGTRLTVT.

DNA for the CDR3: TGCGCCAGCAGCCAAGACAGATGGAGTGGCTACACCTTC. The encoded protein is CASSQDRWSGYTF. This rearrangement joins TRBV4-3 to TRBJ1-2; D is uncertain. V was shortened by 0 bases and J by 7 bases, with 9 bases between the two germline ends. Germline V CDR1 and CDR2: LGHNA, YSLEER. This CDR3 spans 13 amino acids.

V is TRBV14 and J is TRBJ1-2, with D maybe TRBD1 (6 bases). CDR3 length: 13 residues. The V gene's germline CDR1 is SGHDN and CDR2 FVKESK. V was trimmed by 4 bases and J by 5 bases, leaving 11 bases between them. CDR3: CASSPGQGYGYTF. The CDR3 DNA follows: TGTGCCAGCAGCCCCGGCCAGGGGTATGGCTACACCTTC.

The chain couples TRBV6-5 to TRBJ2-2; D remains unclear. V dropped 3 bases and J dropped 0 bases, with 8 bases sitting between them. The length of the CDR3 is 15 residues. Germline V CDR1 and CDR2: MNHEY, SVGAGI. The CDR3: CASSYSTSNTGELFF. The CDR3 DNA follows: TGTGCCAGCAGTTATTCGACATCGAACACCGGGGAGCTGTTTTTT.

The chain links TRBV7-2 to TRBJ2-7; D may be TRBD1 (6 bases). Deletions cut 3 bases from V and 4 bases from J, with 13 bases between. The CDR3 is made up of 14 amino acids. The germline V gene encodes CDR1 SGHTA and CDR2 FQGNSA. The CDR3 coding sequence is TGTGCCAGCAGCTTTGGGTCAACAGGGTACGAGCAGTACTTC. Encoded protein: CASSFGSTGYEQYF.

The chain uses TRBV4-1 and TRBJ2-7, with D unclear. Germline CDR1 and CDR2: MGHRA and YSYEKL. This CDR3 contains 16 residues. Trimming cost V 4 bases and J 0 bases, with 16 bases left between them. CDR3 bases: TGCGCCAGCAGCCCTCGTGGTCCCGTTAGCTCCTACGAGCAGTACTTC. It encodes CASSPRGPVSSYEQYF.

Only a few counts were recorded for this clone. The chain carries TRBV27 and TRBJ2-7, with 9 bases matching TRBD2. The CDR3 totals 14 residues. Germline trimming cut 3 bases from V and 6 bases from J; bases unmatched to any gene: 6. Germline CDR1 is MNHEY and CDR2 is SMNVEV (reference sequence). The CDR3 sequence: CASSLLGLASEQYF. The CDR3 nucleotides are TGTGCCAGCAGTTTGCTGGGACTAGCTTCCGAGCAGTACTTC.

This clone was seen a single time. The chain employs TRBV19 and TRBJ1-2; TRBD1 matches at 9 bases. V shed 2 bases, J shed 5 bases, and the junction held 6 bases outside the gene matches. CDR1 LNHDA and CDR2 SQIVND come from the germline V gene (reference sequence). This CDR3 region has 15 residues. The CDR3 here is CASSIKTGGLYGYTF. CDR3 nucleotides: TGTGCCAGTAGTATAAAGACAGGGGGTCTATATGGCTACACCTTC. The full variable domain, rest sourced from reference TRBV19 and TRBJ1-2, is DGGITQSPKYLFRKEGQNVTLSCEQNLNHDAMYWYRQDPGQGLRLIYYSQIVNDFQKGDIAEGYSVSREKKESFPLTVTSAQKNPTAFYLCASSIKTGGLYGYTFGSGTRLTVV.